This T cell receptor beta chain was observed in a study of beta chain features in type 1 diabetes. The study, taken as a whole, reports: TCRB CDR3s from Type 1 diabetes patients were moderately but significantly shorter in all four CD4+ subsets.

Donors underwent one heparinised blood draw, about 110 mL on average. The V end lost 1 base, the J end lost 0 bases, and 6 bases lay between the germline ends. Germline V gives CDR1 GTSNPN, CDR2 SVGIG (reference sequence). This CDR3 has 14 amino acids. Sequenced material consisted of expressed TCRB transcripts (all of the isolated RNA was reverse transcribed). Sequencing was performed with immunoSEQ multiplex PCR; in TCRdb, only in-frame clones are kept and a portion is missing. The sample carries about 200,000 clones, approximately 11% recorded once. This clone appeared a few times. Its antigen is not identified.

The chain recombines TRBV30 with TRBJ2-2, with no clear D. The receptor was isolated from a young man in good health. Sequenced input: central memory CD4+ T cells from blood. In nucleotides, the CDR3 is TGTGCCTGGAGTGCCGCGGCGAACACCGGGGAGCTGTTTTTT. It translates to CAWSAAANTGELFF.